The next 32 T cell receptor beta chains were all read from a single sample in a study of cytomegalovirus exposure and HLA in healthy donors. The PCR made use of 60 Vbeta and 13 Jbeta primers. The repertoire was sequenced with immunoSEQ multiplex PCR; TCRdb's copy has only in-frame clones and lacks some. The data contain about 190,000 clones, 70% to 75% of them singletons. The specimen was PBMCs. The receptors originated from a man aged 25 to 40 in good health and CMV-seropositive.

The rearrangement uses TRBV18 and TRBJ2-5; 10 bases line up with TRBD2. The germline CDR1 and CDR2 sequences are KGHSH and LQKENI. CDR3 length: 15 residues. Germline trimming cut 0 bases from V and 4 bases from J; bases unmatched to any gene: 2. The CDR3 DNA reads TGTGCCAGCTCACCACCCCTAGCGGGAGTAGAGACCCAGTACTTC. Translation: CASSPPLAGVETQYF.

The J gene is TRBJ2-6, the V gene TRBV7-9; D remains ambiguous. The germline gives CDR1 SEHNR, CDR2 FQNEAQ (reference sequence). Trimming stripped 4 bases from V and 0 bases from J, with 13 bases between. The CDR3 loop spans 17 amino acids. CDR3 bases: TGTGCCAGCAGCTCCGAGGTACCGATCTCTGGGGCCAACGTCCTGACTTTC. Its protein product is CASSSEVPISGANVLTF.

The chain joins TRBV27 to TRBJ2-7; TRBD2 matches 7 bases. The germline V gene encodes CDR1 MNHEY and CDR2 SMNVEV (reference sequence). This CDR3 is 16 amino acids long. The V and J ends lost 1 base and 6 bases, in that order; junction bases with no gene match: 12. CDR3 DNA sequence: TGTGCCAGCAGTTTATACGGACCGCGAACGGGGGGCGAGCAGTACTTC. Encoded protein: CASSLYGPRTGGEQYF.

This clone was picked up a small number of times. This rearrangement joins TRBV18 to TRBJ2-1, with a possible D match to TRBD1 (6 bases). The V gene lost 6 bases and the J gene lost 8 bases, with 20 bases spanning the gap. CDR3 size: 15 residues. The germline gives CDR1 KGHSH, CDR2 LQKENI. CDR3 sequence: CASSSSRQVGYEQFF. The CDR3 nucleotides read TGTGCCAGCTCCTCAAGTAGACAGGTGGGTTATGAGCAGTTCTTC.

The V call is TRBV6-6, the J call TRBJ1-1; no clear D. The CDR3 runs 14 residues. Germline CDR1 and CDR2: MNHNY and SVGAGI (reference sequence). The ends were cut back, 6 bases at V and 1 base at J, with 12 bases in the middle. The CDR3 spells CASSLLPPNTEAFF. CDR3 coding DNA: TGTGCCAGCAGCCTACTCCCCCCGAACACTGAAGCTTTCTTT.

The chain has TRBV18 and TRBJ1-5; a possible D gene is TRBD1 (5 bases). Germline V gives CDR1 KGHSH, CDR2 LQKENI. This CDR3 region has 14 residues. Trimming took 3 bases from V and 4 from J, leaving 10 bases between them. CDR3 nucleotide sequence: TGTGCCAGCTCACCGGGAAGGGGAAATCAGCCCCAGCATTTT. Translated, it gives CASSPGRGNQPQHF.

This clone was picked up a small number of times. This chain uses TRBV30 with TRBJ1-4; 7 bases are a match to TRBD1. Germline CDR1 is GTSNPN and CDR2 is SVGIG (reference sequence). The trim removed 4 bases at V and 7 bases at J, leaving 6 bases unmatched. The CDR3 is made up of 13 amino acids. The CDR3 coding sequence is TGTGCCTGGACGCTAGGGGGCGGTGAAAAACTGTTTTTT. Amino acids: CAWTLGGGEKLFF.

CDR3 region: CASSPREIGSNEKLFF. The CDR3 bases are TGTGCCAGCTCACCCCGGGAGATTGGTTCTAATGAAAAACTGTTTTTT. The chain couples TRBV18 to TRBJ1-4; unclear D gene. The CDR3 runs to 16 residues. The germline V gene encodes CDR1 KGHSH and CDR2 LQKENI. Trimming shortened V by 3 bases and J by 3 bases, and 14 bases separated the two germline ends.

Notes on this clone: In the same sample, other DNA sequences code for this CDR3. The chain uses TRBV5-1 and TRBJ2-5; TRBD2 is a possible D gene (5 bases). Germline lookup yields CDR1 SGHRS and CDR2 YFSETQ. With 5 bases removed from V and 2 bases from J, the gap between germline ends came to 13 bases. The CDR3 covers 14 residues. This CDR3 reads CASRLTSGQETQYF. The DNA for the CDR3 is TGCGCCAGCAGGCTTACTAGTGGTCAAGAGACCCAGTACTTC.

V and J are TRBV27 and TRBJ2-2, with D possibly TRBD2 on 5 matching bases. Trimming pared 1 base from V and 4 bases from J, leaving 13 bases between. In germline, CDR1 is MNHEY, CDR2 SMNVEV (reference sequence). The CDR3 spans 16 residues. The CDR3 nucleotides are TGTGCCAGCAGTTTATTGGGAATAGCGCCCACCGGGGAGCTGTTTTTT. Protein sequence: CASSLLGIAPTGELFF.

The CDR3 sequence is CASSQDVLAPGELFF. As DNA, the CDR3 is TGTGCCAGCAGCCAAGATGTACTCGCCCCCGGGGAGCTGTTTTTT. The chain recombines TRBV4-2 with TRBJ2-2; D is unresolved. This CDR3 is built from 15 residues. The germline V and J ends were trimmed by 0 bases and 6 bases, with 11 bases remaining between them. CDR1 and CDR2 (germline): LGHNA, YNFKEQ.

This CDR3 is CASSLAPGLSYNEQFF. The CDR3 DNA reads TGCGCCAGCAGCTTGGCACCCGGACTTTCCTACAATGAGCAGTTCTTC. This chain links TRBV5-1 with TRBJ2-1, with a weak D call TRBD2 (5 bases). The CDR3 length is 16 residues. Germline CDR1 reads SGHRS; CDR2 reads YFSETQ. Trimming stripped 0 bases from V and 1 base from J, with 11 bases between.

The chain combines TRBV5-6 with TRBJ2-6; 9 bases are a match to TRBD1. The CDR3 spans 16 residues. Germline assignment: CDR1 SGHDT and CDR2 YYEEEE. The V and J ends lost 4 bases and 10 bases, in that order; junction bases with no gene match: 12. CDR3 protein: CASSGDRESLRNVLTF. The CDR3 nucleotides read TGTGCCAGCAGCGGGGACAGGGAGAGTTTAAGGAACGTCCTGACTTTC.

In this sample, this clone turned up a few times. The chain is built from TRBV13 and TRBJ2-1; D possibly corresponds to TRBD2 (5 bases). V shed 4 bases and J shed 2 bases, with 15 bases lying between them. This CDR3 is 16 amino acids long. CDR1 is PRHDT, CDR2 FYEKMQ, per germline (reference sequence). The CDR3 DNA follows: TGTGCCAGCAGCTCGCCTGCGCGGGTAACCTACAATGAGCAGTTCTTC. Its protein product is CASSSPARVTYNEQFF.

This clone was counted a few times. The chain's CDR3 is CASSLDSRVGMNTEAFF. Here the CDR3 DNA reads TGTGCCAGCAGCTTAGATAGTCGGGTCGGGATGAACACTGAAGCTTTCTTT. V usage is TRBV11-2 and J usage is TRBJ1-1; D remains ambiguous. The CDR3 consists of 17 residues. Trimming took off 0 bases at V and 0 bases at J, with 14 bases between the two ends. Germline CDR1 reads SGHAT; CDR2 reads FQNNGV.

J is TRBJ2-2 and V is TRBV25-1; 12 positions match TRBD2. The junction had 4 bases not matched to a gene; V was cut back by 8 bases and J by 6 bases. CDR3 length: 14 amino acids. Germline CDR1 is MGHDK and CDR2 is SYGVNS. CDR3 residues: CASELAGGSGELFF. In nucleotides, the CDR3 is TGTGCCAGCGAACTAGCGGGGGGCTCCGGGGAGCTGTTTTTT.

The CDR3 region is CASSSSGTSGYNEQFF. The CDR3 DNA reads as TGTGCCAGCAGCTCCTCCGGGACTAGCGGTTACAATGAGCAGTTCTTC. This rearrangement joins TRBV11-3 to TRBJ2-1; the match to TRBD2 covers 11 bases. With 4 bases clipped from V and 4 bases from J, the junction kept 6 bases outside the gene matches. The CDR3 consists of 16 residues. From germline, CDR1 is SGHNT and CDR2 YENEEA.

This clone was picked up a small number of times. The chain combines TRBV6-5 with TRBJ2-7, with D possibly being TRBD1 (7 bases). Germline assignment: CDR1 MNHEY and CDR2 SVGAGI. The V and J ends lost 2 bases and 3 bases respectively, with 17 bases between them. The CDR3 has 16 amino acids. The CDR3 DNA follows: TGTGCCAGCAGTTACGGAGGTGACAGGGACTTCTACGAGCAGTACTTC. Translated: CASSYGGDRDFYEQYF.

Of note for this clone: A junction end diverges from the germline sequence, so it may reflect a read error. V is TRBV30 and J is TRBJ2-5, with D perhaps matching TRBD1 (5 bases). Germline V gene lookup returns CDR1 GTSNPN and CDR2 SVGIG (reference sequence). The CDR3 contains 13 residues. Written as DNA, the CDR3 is TGTGTCTGGAGTCCAGGGTCAAAGGGATCCCAGTACTTC. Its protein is CVWSPGSKGSQYF.

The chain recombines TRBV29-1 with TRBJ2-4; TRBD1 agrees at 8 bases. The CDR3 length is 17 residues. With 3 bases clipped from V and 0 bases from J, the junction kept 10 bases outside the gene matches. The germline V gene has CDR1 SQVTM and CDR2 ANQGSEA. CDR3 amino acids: CSVEGQALPGAKNIQYF. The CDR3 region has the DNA TGCAGCGTTGAGGGACAGGCTCTGCCTGGAGCCAAAAACATTCAGTACTTC.

The DNA of the CDR3 is TGCGCCAGCAGCGACGCGGGGGTTAACTATGGCTACACCTTC. This translates into CASSDAGVNYGYTF. The chain recombines TRBV5-1 with TRBJ1-2; D might be TRBD1 (5 bases). CDR3 size: 14 residues. Germline assignment: CDR1 SGHRS and CDR2 YFSETQ. V was shortened by 4 bases and J by 1 base, with 11 bases between the two germline ends.

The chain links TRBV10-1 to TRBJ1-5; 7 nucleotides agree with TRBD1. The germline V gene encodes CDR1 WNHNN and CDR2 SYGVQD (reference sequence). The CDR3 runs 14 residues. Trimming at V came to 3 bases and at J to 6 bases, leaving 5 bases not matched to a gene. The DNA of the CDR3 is TGCGCCAGCAGTGACAGGGGGGCCACTCAGCCCCAGCATTTT. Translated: CASSDRGATQPQHF.

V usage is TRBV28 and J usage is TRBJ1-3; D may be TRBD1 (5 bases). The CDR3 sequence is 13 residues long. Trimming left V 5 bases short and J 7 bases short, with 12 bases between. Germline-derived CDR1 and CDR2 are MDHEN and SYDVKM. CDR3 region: CASSADTINTIYF. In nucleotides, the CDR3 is TGTGCCAGCAGTGCGGACACTATTAACACCATATATTTT.

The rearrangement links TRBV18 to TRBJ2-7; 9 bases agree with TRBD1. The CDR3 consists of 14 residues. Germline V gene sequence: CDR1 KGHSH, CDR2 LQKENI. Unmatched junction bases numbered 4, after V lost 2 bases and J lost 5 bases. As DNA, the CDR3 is TGTGCCAGCTCACCAAGGACAGGGGAAAACGAGCAGTACTTC. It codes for CASSPRTGENEQYF.

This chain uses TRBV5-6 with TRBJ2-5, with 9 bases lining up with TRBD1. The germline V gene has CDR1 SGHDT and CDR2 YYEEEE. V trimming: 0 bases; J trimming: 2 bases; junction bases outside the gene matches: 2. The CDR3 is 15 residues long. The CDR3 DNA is TGTGCCAGCAGCTTGGGACAGGGGGTACAAGAGACCCAGTACTTC. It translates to CASSLGQGVQETQYF.

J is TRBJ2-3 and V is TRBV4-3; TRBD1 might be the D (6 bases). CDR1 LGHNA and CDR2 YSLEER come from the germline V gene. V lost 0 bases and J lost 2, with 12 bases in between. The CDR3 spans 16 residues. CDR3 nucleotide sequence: TGCGCCAGCAGCCAAGAACAGGGTCGGTACACAGATACGCAGTATTTT. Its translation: CASSQEQGRYTDTQYF.

The DNA for the CDR3 is TGTGCCAGCTTTGAGACAGGGGAGTACTACGAGCAGTACTTC. Protein: CASFETGEYYEQYF. The V call is TRBV28, the J call TRBJ2-7; 8 bases fit TRBD1. Germline-derived CDR1 and CDR2 are MDHEN and SYDVKM. The CDR3 extends over 14 amino acids. V lost 8 bases, J lost 3 bases, and 9 bases stayed unmatched.

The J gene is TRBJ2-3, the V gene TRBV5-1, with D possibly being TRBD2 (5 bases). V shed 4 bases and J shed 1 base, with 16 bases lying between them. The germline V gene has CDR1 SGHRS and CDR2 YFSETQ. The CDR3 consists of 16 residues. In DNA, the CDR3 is TGCGCCAGCAGCGGAAGACTCACGCGGGGCACAGATACGCAGTATTTT. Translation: CASSGRLTRGTDTQYF. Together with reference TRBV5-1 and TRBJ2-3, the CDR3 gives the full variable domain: KAGVTQTPRYLIKTRGQQVTLSCSPISGHRSVSWYQQTPGQGLQFLFEYFSETQRNKGNFPGRFSGRQFSNSRSEMNVSTLELGDSALYLCASSGRLTRGTDTQYFGPGTRLTVL.

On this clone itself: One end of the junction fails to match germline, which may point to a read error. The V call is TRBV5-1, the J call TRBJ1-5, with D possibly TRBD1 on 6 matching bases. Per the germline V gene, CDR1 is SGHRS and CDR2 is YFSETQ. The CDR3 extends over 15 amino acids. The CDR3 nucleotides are TGTGCCAGCAGCTTGGGGGGGCGCGGCAATCAGCCCCAGCATTTT. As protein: CASSLGGRGNQPQHF.

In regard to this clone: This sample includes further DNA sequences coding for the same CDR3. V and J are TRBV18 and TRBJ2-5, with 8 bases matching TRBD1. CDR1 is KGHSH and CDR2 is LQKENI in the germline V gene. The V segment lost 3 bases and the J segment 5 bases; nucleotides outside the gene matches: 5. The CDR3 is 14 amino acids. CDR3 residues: CASSPRQGTETQYF. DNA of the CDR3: TGTGCCAGCTCACCGAGACAGGGGACGGAGACCCAGTACTTC.

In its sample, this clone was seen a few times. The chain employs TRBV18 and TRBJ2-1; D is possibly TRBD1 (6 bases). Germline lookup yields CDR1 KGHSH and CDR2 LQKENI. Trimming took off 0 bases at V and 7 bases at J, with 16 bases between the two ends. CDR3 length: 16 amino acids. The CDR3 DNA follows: TGTGCCAGCTCACCACCGTTGGGGGCGAGTTCGAATGAGCAGTTCTTC. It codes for CASSPPLGASSNEQFF.

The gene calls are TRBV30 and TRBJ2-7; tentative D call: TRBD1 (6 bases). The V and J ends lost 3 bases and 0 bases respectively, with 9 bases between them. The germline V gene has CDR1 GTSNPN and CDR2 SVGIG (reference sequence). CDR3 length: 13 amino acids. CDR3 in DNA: TGTGCCTGGAGAAGGGGGAGCTCCTACGAGCAGTACTTC. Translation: CAWRRGSSYEQYF. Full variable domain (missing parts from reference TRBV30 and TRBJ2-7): SQTIHQWPATLVQPVGSPLSLECTVEGTSNPNLYWYRQAAGRGLQLLFYSVGIGQISSEVPQNLSASRPQDRQFILSSKKLLLSDSGFYLCAWRRGSSYEQYFGPGTRLTVT.